These 8 T cell receptor beta chains originate from one sample sequenced in a study of cytomegalovirus exposure and HLA in healthy donors. Here immunoSEQ multiplex PCR was the method, and the copy in TCRdb shows in-frame clones only, minus some. Counted here are some 110,000 clones, approximately 88% occurring once; the ten biggest clones make up approximately 2%. The sample comprised PBMCs. Receptors were obtained from a man younger than 35 in good health and CMV-seronegative.

The genes are TRBV10-2 and TRBJ2-3; the match to TRBD2 covers 7 bases. CDR3 length: 15 amino acids. With 4 bases clipped from V and 0 bases from J, the junction kept 4 bases outside the gene matches. Germline V gene data show CDR1 as WSHSY and CDR2 as SAAADI. The CDR3 region is CASSGWEGSTDTQYF. CDR3 coding DNA: TGCGCCAGCAGTGGGTGGGAGGGTAGCACAGATACGCAGTATTTT.

The chain links TRBV29-1 to TRBJ2-7; 14 nucleotides agree with TRBD2. CDR1 and CDR2 (germline): SQVTM, ANQGSEA. Trimming at V came to 6 bases and at J to 4 bases, leaving 5 bases not matched to a gene. There are 14 residues in the CDR3. The CDR3 here is CSVGTSGSGYEQYF. The DNA for the CDR3 is TGCAGCGTGGGGACTAGCGGGAGTGGATACGAGCAGTACTTC.

This chain links TRBV19 with TRBJ2-4, with 8 bases matching TRBD1. The length of the CDR3 is 18 residues. V dropped 1 base and J dropped 2; count of bases not matched to a gene: 10. Germline loops: CDR1 LNHDA, CDR2 SQIVND (reference sequence). Here the CDR3 reads CASSIGFGGQGPKNIQYF. In DNA, the CDR3 is TGTGCCAGTAGTATAGGGTTCGGCGGACAGGGCCCCAAAAACATTCAGTACTTC.

The chain joins TRBV11-2 to TRBJ2-5; 8 nucleotides line up with TRBD2. Germline values: CDR1 SGHAT, CDR2 FQNNGV. This CDR3 contains 14 residues. The junction had 5 bases not matched to a gene; V was cut back by 5 bases and J by 3 bases. CDR3 residues: CASSPGRGEETQYF. The CDR3 DNA reads as TGTGCCAGCAGCCCCGGGAGGGGAGAAGAGACCCAGTACTTC.

The chain joins TRBV6-1 to TRBJ1-5; 7 bases align to TRBD1. This CDR3 spans 16 amino acids. V shed 0 bases, J shed 3 bases, and the junction held 5 bases outside the gene matches. Per germline, CDR1 MNHNS and CDR2 SASEGT. The chain's CDR3 is CASSEATGYNNQPQHF. The CDR3 DNA is TGTGCCAGCAGTGAAGCGACAGGGTACAACAATCAGCCCCAGCATTTT.

This clone has just one count. The CDR3 region is CASGGRGQETQYF. CDR3 nucleotides: TGTGCCAGCGGAGGCCGGGGCCAAGAGACCCAGTACTTC. The V call is TRBV28, the J call TRBJ2-5; a possible D gene is TRBD2 (5 bases). CDR1 MDHEN and CDR2 SYDVKM come from the germline V gene. The CDR3 is 13 amino acids. Between the trimmed V and J ends, which lost 8 bases and 1 base, there was a span of 11 bases. Full variable domain (rest looked up from reference TRBV28 and TRBJ2-5): DVKVTQSSRYLVKRTGEKVFLECVQDMDHENMFWYRQDPGLGLRLIYFSYDVKMKEKGDIPEGYSVSREKKERFSLILESASTNQTSMYLCASGGRGQETQYFGPGTRLLVL.

The V call is TRBV25-1, the J call TRBJ1-2; 7 bases are shared with TRBD1. This CDR3 region has 13 residues. CDR1 is MGHDK, CDR2 SYGVNS, per germline. Trimming cost V 4 bases and J 2 bases; bases outside gene matches: 1. CDR3 in DNA: TGTGCCAGCAGTGTACAGGGGAACTATGGCTACACCTTC. Protein: CASSVQGNYGYTF.

The chain links TRBV18 to TRBJ2-4; a weak D match, TRBD2 (6 bases). The germline V gene has CDR1 KGHSH and CDR2 LQKENI. Trimming took off 1 base at V and 0 bases at J, with 16 bases between the two ends. The CDR3 length is 18 residues. The CDR3 nucleotides are TGTGCCAGCTCACCACAAAGGACTACCAAAGGAGCCAAAAACATTCAGTACTTC. Translated: CASSPQRTTKGAKNIQYF.